The TCR beta chain under discussion was sequenced for a study of blood T cells in healthy people across ages. Study in general: About one barcoded beta molecule per two T cells came from capture by template switching.

Study-level findings and limits: Changes in expanded clonotypes were possibly confounded, as the CMV status of donors was unknown.

A word on this clonotype: What it binds is not known.

With a J-beta primer mix and a sample-barcoded 5' primer, a second PCR ran roughly 6 to 11 cycles. Tagging of each cDNA molecule was performed by a template-switch adaptor with 12 random nucleotides. CDR3-containing paired-end reads numbered at least 2.5 million in each sample. TCRdb re-called the 5' RACE reads with MiXCR, one entry per CDR3 protein. The table has around 850,000 distinct CDR3 sequences, around 34% seen once; the top ten hold around 13%. Trimming took off 2 bases at V and 3 bases at J, with 4 bases between the two ends. This CDR3 region has 13 residues. The V gene's germline CDR1 is MRHNA and CDR2 SNTAGT.

Sequences were obtained from blood. The clonotype comes from a man between 18 and 35 years old in good health. The chain carries TRBV6-4 and TRBJ2-2, with no clear D. The CDR3 reads CASSDGYTGELFF. CDR3 sequence (DNA): TGTGCCAGCAGTGACGGATACACCGGGGAGCTGTTTTTT.